The 27 T cell receptor beta chains below were found in one sample sequenced in a study of cytomegalovirus exposure and HLA in healthy donors. 60 Vbeta and 13 Jbeta primers were used in PCR. Generated by immunoSEQ multiplex PCR, the TCRdb table keeps only in-frame clones and is missing some. The sample holds approximately 150,000 clones, approximately 73% seen once. Sequencing was performed on PBMCs. These receptors were taken from a man aged 25 to 45 in good health and CMV-seropositive.

The CDR3 region is CASSFGPSGSGGELFF. The DNA for the CDR3 is TGTGCCAGCAGCTTCGGGCCTAGCGGGAGTGGCGGGGAGCTGTTTTTT. This chain joins TRBV7-3 and TRBJ2-2, with 10 bases that match TRBD2. The CDR3 is made up of 16 amino acids. CDR1 is SGHTA, CDR2 FQGTGA, per germline. Trimming cost V 3 bases and J 7 bases; bases outside gene matches: 8.

This clone was counted once. The CDR3 DNA reads TGTGCCAGCAGTCCCGGACAGACTTCTAATGAAAAACTGTTTTTT. Its protein is CASSPGQTSNEKLFF. The chain recombines TRBV6-5 with TRBJ1-4; D may be TRBD1 (6 bases). V lost 5 bases, J lost 3 bases, and 13 bases lay in between. This CDR3 region has 15 residues. Germline CDR1 and CDR2: MNHEY and SVGAGI.

CDR3 residues: CASSQVGRLNTEAFF. In DNA, the CDR3 is TGCGCCAGCAGCCAAGTGGGCCGGTTGAACACTGAAGCTTTCTTT. J is TRBJ1-1 and V is TRBV4-1; no definite D call. This CDR3 has 15 residues. Germline CDR1 reads MGHRA; CDR2 reads YSYEKL. V was cut by 1 base and J by 0 bases, with 9 bases left in between.

The chain links TRBV30 to TRBJ2-1, with 10 positions matching TRBD2. Germline V gives CDR1 GTSNPN, CDR2 SVGIG (reference sequence). This CDR3 region has 14 residues. Unmatched junction bases numbered 12, after V lost 7 bases and J lost 9 bases. The CDR3 DNA sequence: TGTGCCTCCAATCTAGCGGGGGCCATCGGTGAGCAGTTCTTC. This gives the protein CASNLAGAIGEQFF.

The chain joins TRBV14 to TRBJ2-2; 9 bases map to TRBD1. There are 14 residues in the CDR3. The ends lost 2 bases at V and 6 bases at J; junction bases unmatched: 1. The germline gives CDR1 SGHDN, CDR2 FVKESK. CDR3 residues: CASSQRTGAGELFF. The CDR3 DNA sequence: TGTGCCAGCAGCCAAAGGACAGGGGCCGGGGAGCTGTTTTTT.

The chain couples TRBV2 to TRBJ1-5; no definite D call. Deletions cut 7 bases from V and 1 base from J, with 8 bases between. CDR1 is SNHLY and CDR2 is FYNNEI in the germline V gene. This CDR3 is built from 13 residues. CDR3 coding DNA: TGTGCCAGCACTATCAGGAGCAATCAGCCCCAGCATTTT. Its translation is CASTIRSNQPQHF.

For the CDR3, the DNA is TGTGCCAGTAGTCACATAAACCAGCCCCAGCATTTT. Translating it yields CASSHINQPQHF. The rearrangement uses TRBV19 and TRBJ1-5; D gene unclear. The CDR3 is 12 residues long. Trimming removed 5 bases at V and 7 bases at J, with 9 bases between. CDR1 and CDR2 from the germline V gene are LNHDA and SQIVND (reference sequence).

A few counts support this clone. The V gene is TRBV6-5, the J gene TRBJ2-1; 7 bases are a match to TRBD2. The length of the CDR3 is 15 residues. Germline trimming cut 6 bases from V and 8 bases from J; bases unmatched to any gene: 13. CDR1 MNHEY and CDR2 SVGAGI come from the germline V gene. The CDR3 nucleotides are TGTGCCAGCAGCGATTCTAGCGGAGCCCCCCATGAGCAGTTCTTC. Protein product: CASSDSSGAPHEQFF.

The rearrangement links TRBV4-1 to TRBJ1-2; unclear D gene. CDR1 and CDR2 (germline): MGHRA, YSYEKL. Trimming removed 0 bases at V and 0 bases at J, with 17 bases between. The CDR3 sequence is 18 residues long. This CDR3 reads CASSQDRLGQAANYGYTF. The CDR3 coding sequence is TGCGCCAGCAGCCAAGATCGGCTTGGGCAGGCCGCTAACTATGGCTACACCTTC.

The chain combines TRBV19 with TRBJ1-2; 9 nucleotides match TRBD1. The V and J ends lost 7 bases and 8 bases, in that order; junction bases with no gene match: 11. The germline CDR1 and CDR2 sequences are LNHDA and SQIVND (reference sequence). The CDR3 contains 14 residues. This CDR3 is CASTPGQGNWGYTF. For the CDR3, the DNA is TGTGCCAGTACCCCGGGACAGGGAAATTGGGGCTACACCTTC.

This clone appeared a few times. This chain connects TRBV19 to TRBJ1-3, with D maybe TRBD1 (6 bases). Trimming pared 7 bases from V and 2 bases from J, leaving 15 bases between. Per the germline V gene, CDR1 is LNHDA and CDR2 is SQIVND (reference sequence). CDR3 length: 15 residues. CDR3 amino acids: CASTQGQRPGNTIYF. The CDR3 DNA sequence: TGTGCCAGTACCCAAGGACAGAGACCTGGAAACACCATATATTTT.

This chain joins TRBV29-1 and TRBJ2-3; D not resolved. Germline V CDR1 and CDR2: SQVTM, ANQGSEA. V lost 6 bases, J lost 1 base, and 11 bases lay in between. This CDR3 comprises 13 residues. The chain's CDR3 is CSVSQVGTDTQYF. CDR3 bases: TGCAGCGTGTCCCAGGTGGGCACAGATACGCAGTATTTT.

This clone was observed a few times. The chain couples TRBV7-9 to TRBJ1-1, with a tentative D call TRBD1 (6 bases). The V gene lost 5 bases and the J gene lost 6 bases, with 16 bases spanning the gap. In germline, CDR1 is SEHNR, CDR2 FQNEAQ (reference sequence). This CDR3 comprises 14 residues. The CDR3 bases are TGTGCCAGCAGCCCAGGGACACTCCCCGCTGAAGCTTTCTTT. This gives the protein CASSPGTLPAEAFF.

V and J are TRBV28 and TRBJ2-7, with 9 bases that match TRBD1. Looked up from germline, CDR1 is MDHEN and CDR2 is SYDVKM. The CDR3 covers 16 residues. J gave up 0 bases and V 6 bases, and 9 bases lay outside the gene matches. The CDR3 region has the DNA TGTGCCAGCAGCTTGACAGGGGGGAAATTCTCCTACGAGCAGTACTTC. This encodes CASSLTGGKFSYEQYF.

This rearrangement joins TRBV10-3 to TRBJ2-7; TRBD1 agrees at 8 bases. Unmatched junction bases numbered 10, after V lost 5 bases and J lost 7 bases. This CDR3 comprises 14 residues. CDR1 and CDR2 (germline): ENHRY, SYGVKD. The CDR3 DNA reads as TGTGCCATCAGTTTTTCGGACAGGGACCAGGAGCAGTACTTC. Translated, it gives CAISFSDRDQEQYF.

There are a few counts of this clone. The rearrangement links TRBV5-1 to TRBJ2-5; possible D gene TRBD1, 5 bases. The tail of the sequence fits TRBJ2-7 better, so the J call may be wrong. Germline V gene data show CDR1 as SGHRS and CDR2 as YFSETQ. The CDR3 extends over 14 amino acids. DNA of the CDR3: TGCGCCAGCAGCTTGGGACAGCCATCCTACGAGCAGTACTTC. Translation: CASSLGQPSYEQYF.

The chain employs TRBV4-1 and TRBJ2-7, with TRBD1 matching 8 bases. V shed 0 bases and J 4 bases; nucleotides not matched to a gene: 11. Germline V lookup: CDR1 MGHRA, CDR2 YSYEKL. CDR3 size: 17 residues. The DNA for the CDR3 is TGCGCCAGCAGCCAAGATCTCATGACAGGGGCACAATACGAGCAGTACTTC. Translated: CASSQDLMTGAQYEQYF.

This clone was observed a single time. The chain recombines TRBV5-5 with TRBJ2-5, with TRBD2 as a possible D gene (6 bases). The length of the CDR3 is 16 residues. Germline-derived CDR1 and CDR2 are SGHKS and YYEKEE (reference sequence). V lost 3 bases and J 3 bases, leaving 18 bases between the germline ends. CDR3 sequence (DNA): TGTGCCAGCAGCTGGACGGGACTGTCGAGGGAAGAGACCCAGTACTTC. Protein sequence: CASSWTGLSREETQYF.

The V call is TRBV6-5, the J call TRBJ1-1, with TRBD1 as a possible D gene (6 bases). The CDR3 is made up of 15 amino acids. V gave up 5 bases and J gave up 1 base, with 14 bases separating them. Germline CDR1 is MNHEY and CDR2 is SVGAGI. The DNA of the CDR3 is TGTGCCAGCAGTAACGAATGGACAGAGAACACTGAAGCTTTCTTT. As protein: CASSNEWTENTEAFF.

V and J are TRBV4-2 and TRBJ2-7; 10 positions match TRBD2. The CDR3 has 16 amino acids. After removal of 0 bases from V and 2 bases from J, the junction contained 4 bases not matched to a gene. The germline gives CDR1 LGHNA, CDR2 YNFKEQ. CDR3 region: CASSQDRTSGTYEQYF. The DNA for the CDR3 is TGTGCCAGCAGCCAAGATCGGACTAGCGGTACCTACGAGCAGTACTTC.

This clone turned up a few times. The chain links TRBV10-3 to TRBJ2-1, with 10 bases lining up with TRBD2. The germline V gene has CDR1 ENHRY and CDR2 SYGVKD. Losses at the gene ends were 4 bases for V and 4 bases for J; bases not matched to a gene: 4. The CDR3 runs 15 residues. Here the CDR3 DNA reads TGTGCCATCAGTGTAGCGGGAGGAGGATACAATGAGCAGTTCTTC. It yields the protein CAISVAGGGYNEQFF.

V and J are TRBV5-8 and TRBJ2-3; D remains unclear. The CDR3 sequence is 15 residues long. The V end was cut by 0 bases, the J end by 3 bases, with 11 bases between. The germline gives CDR1 SGHTS, CDR2 YDEGEE. Here the CDR3 DNA reads TGTGCCAGCAGCTTGGCCGGTATAGAAACAGATACGCAGTATTTT. It codes for CASSLAGIETDTQYF.

This sequence joins TRBV9 and TRBJ1-1; D unresolved. V was trimmed by 4 bases and J by 1 base, leaving 14 bases between them. Germline loops: CDR1 SGDLS, CDR2 YYNGEE. The CDR3 is made up of 15 amino acids. In DNA, the CDR3 is TGTGCCAGCAGCCCCCGGTTAATTCCGAACACTGAAGCTTTCTTT. This codes for CASSPRLIPNTEAFF.

The chain is built from TRBV6-8 and TRBJ2-5; TRBD2 aligns across 10 bases. The CDR3 covers 15 residues. J was trimmed by 2 bases and V by 6 bases; bases with no gene match: 6. Germline lookup yields CDR1 MNHGY and CDR2 SAAAGT. The CDR3 here is CASSPGTSEQETQYF. In DNA, the CDR3 is TGTGCCAGCAGCCCAGGGACTAGCGAGCAAGAGACCCAGTACTTC.

This clone was found a few times. V and J are TRBV2 and TRBJ2-5, with 7 bases lining up with TRBD1. The germline CDR1 and CDR2 sequences are SNHLY and FYNNEI. The CDR3 runs to 14 residues. The junction had 9 bases not matched to a gene; V was cut back by 7 bases and J by 4 bases. Here the CDR3 DNA reads TGTGCCAGCACGGAACAGGGGATCGGAGAGACCCAGTACTTC. Amino acid sequence: CASTEQGIGETQYF.

This chain links TRBV18 with TRBJ2-1; D perhaps matches TRBD1 (5 bases). V lost 3 bases, J lost 6 bases, and 18 bases lay in between. Germline V gene data show CDR1 as KGHSH and CDR2 as LQKENI. The CDR3 is made up of 16 amino acids. The CDR3 nucleotides are TGTGCCAGCTCACCCGTAATGGGCAGGGTAGTCAATGAGCAGTTCTTC. It codes for CASSPVMGRVVNEQFF.

This chain uses TRBV15 with TRBJ2-5; 11 positions match TRBD1. The V segment lost 5 bases and the J segment 5 bases; nucleotides outside the gene matches: 7. CDR1 is LNHNV, CDR2 YYDKDF, per germline (reference sequence). CDR3 length: 15 amino acids. CDR3 amino acids: CATSGRTGGAETQYF. The CDR3 DNA is TGTGCCACCAGCGGAAGGACAGGGGGCGCGGAGACCCAGTACTTC.